The 19 T cell receptor beta chains below all came from one sample that was sequenced in a study of control samples from healthy donors and cancer patients. Sequencing used immunoSEQ multiplex PCR; TCRdb keeps in-frame clones, though not all of them. This sample has 70,000 to 80,000 clones; approximately 91% occur once, and the top ten carry over 8%. Sequenced material: PBMCs. These receptors originate from a woman in her 50s with colorectal cancer.

In the case of this clone: The same CDR3 arises from other DNA sequences in this sample as well. The CDR3 spells CASSATGGGEQYV. The CDR3 nucleotides are TGTGCCAGCTCCGCAACAGGGGGGGGCGAGCAGTACGTT. This sequence joins TRBV18 and TRBJ2-7; D possibly corresponds to TRBD1 (8 bases). Germline V gives CDR1 KGHSH, CDR2 LQKENI. The CDR3 is made up of 13 amino acids.

This chain joins TRBV5-4 and TRBJ1-2; maybe TRBD1 (5 bases). This CDR3 has 16 amino acids. Germline V gene data show CDR1 as SGHNT and CDR2 as YYREEE (reference sequence). Trimming stripped 4 bases from V and 7 bases from J, with 23 bases between. CDR3 in DNA: TGTGCCAGCAGCCGAATAGGGACCGGGGTTAAGATTGGCTACACCTTC. It translates to CASSRIGTGVKIGYTF.

This clone was counted only a few times. The genes are TRBV5-8 and TRBJ2-5; D gene uncertain. The CDR3 extends over 14 amino acids. Looked up from germline, CDR1 is SGHTS and CDR2 is YDEGEE. Trimming left V 4 bases short and J 0 bases short, with 10 bases between. This CDR3 reads CASSLGAYQETQYF. CDR3 bases: TGTGCCAGCAGCCTCGGAGCGTACCAAGAGACCCAGTACTTC.

This rearrangement joins TRBV18 to TRBJ2-3, with 9 bases aligning to TRBD2. The CDR3 extends over 17 amino acids. J gave up 2 bases and V 0 bases, and 6 bases lay outside the gene matches. Looked up from germline, CDR1 is KGHSH and CDR2 is LQKENI. The CDR3 is CASSPPSSGGSTDTQYF. CDR3 DNA sequence: TGTGCCAGCTCACCACCGAGTAGCGGGGGATCCACAGATACGCAGTATTTT.

This sequence joins TRBV4-1 and TRBJ1-5, with TRBD1 as a possible D gene (5 bases). There are 17 residues in the CDR3. Trimming cost V 1 base and J 6 bases, with 19 bases left between them. Germline V lookup: CDR1 MGHRA, CDR2 YSYEKL. The CDR3 sequence: CASSQVQGTGVLQPQHF. DNA of the CDR3: TGCGCCAGCAGCCAAGTTCAAGGGACGGGCGTTCTTCAGCCCCAGCATTTT.

The J gene is TRBJ2-3, the V gene TRBV5-1, with D possibly being TRBD2 (6 bases). V shed 4 bases and J shed 2 bases, with 11 bases lying between them. The CDR3 is made up of 14 amino acids. Per germline, CDR1 SGHRS and CDR2 YFSETQ. The CDR3 DNA follows: TGCGCCAGCAGCCCCGCGGACTACACAGATACGCAGTATTTT. Protein sequence: CASSPADYTDTQYF. The whole variable domain, filled in from reference TRBV5-1 and TRBJ2-3, reads KAGVTQTPRYLIKTRGQQVTLSCSPISGHRSVSWYQQTPGQGLQFLFEYFSETQRNKGNFPGRFSGRQFSNSRSEMNVSTLELGDSALYLCASSPADYTDTQYFGPGTRLTVL.

The rearrangement uses TRBV3-1 (or the pseudogene TRBV3-2) and TRBJ1-5; 7 bases map to TRBD1. The V gene's germline CDR1 is LGHDT and CDR2 YNNKEL (reference sequence). V was clipped by 4 bases and J by 5 bases; unmatched bases: 8. CDR3 size: 15 residues. The CDR3 here is CASSPSGGGHQPQHF. CDR3 in DNA: TGTGCCAGCAGCCCCAGCGGAGGGGGCCATCAGCCCCAGCATTTT.

This sequence joins TRBV19 and TRBJ2-5; weak D call: TRBD2 (7 bases). Germline lookup yields CDR1 LNHDA and CDR2 SQIVND (reference sequence). V was pared by 5 bases and J by 5 bases, with 21 bases between. The CDR3 has 16 residues. The CDR3 nucleotides are TGTGCCAGTAGTGCGGGAAAGGGGGGGCTCTTGGAGACCCAGTACTTC. Its protein product is CASSAGKGGLLETQYF.

The CDR3 is CAIAGQGGQPQHF. Here the CDR3 DNA reads TGTGCCATTGCCGGACAGGGTGGTCAGCCCCAGCATTTT. The chain joins TRBV12-3 or TRBV12-4 to TRBJ1-5, with 8 bases aligning to TRBD1. Trimming took 10 bases from V and 6 from J; bases not matched to a gene: 8. The CDR3 covers 13 residues.

The gene calls are TRBV5-4 and TRBJ2-1; D perhaps matches TRBD2 (6 bases). Trimming pared 4 bases from V and 15 bases from J, leaving 23 bases between. Germline V gene data show CDR1 as SGHNT and CDR2 as YYREEE (reference sequence). The CDR3 spans 14 residues. DNA for the CDR3: TGTGCCAGCAGCACCCCGATGATGGAGGGAGGCTTGTTCTTC. This sequence encodes CASSTPMMEGGLFF. Using reference TRBV5-4 and TRBJ2-1 for the parts outside the CDR3, the full variable domain is ETGVTQSPTHLIKTRGQQVTLRCSSQSGHNTVSWYQQALGQGPQFIFQYYREEENGRGNFPPRFSGLQFPNYSSELNVNALELDDSALYLCASSTPMMEGGLFFGPGTRLTVL.

The chain combines TRBV6-5 with TRBJ2-6; 7 nucleotides agree with TRBD1. This CDR3 has 15 residues. The V gene's germline CDR1 is MNHEY and CDR2 SVGAGI. V lost 8 bases to trimming and J lost 4 bases; unmatched junction nucleotides: 8. The CDR3: CASRTGQRGANVLTF. In nucleotides, the CDR3 is TGTGCCAGCCGGACAGGCCAGAGGGGGGCCAACGTCCTGACTTTC.

The CDR3 DNA reads TGTGCCTGGATCTTGGACGGTCTATCGAACACTGAAGCTTTCTTT. Amino acid sequence: CAWILDGLSNTEAFF. The rearrangement joins TRBV30 to TRBJ1-1, with no clear D. The CDR3 contains 15 residues. From germline, CDR1 is GTSNPN and CDR2 SVGIG (reference sequence). V lost 4 bases, J lost 1 base, and 16 bases lay in between.

The table lists this clone with a count of one. The rearrangement uses TRBV24-1 and TRBJ2-2, with no clear D. CDR3 length: 13 amino acids. The germline gives CDR1 KGHDR, CDR2 SFDVKD. The V gene lost 3 bases and the J gene lost 1 base, with 2 bases spanning the gap. CDR3 sequence reads: CATSDENTGELFF. Here the CDR3 DNA reads TGTGCCACCAGTGATGAGAACACCGGGGAGCTGTTTTTT.

The chain has TRBV6-5 and TRBJ1-4; 7 bases agree with TRBD1. Per the germline V gene, CDR1 is MNHEY and CDR2 is SVGAGI. J gave up 4 bases and V 6 bases, and 5 bases lay outside the gene matches. The length of the CDR3 is 14 residues. The CDR3 bases are TGTGCCAGCAGGCGGGACAGTAGTAATGAAAAACTGTTTTTT. Its translation: CASRRDSSNEKLFF.

V and J are TRBV5-1 and TRBJ1-1; D not certain. The CDR3 consists of 14 residues. Trimming pared 0 bases from V and 9 bases from J, leaving 15 bases between. Germline V gene data show CDR1 as SGHRS and CDR2 as YFSETQ. CDR3 protein: CASSLEGGVGQAFF. In DNA, the CDR3 is TGCGCCAGCAGCTTGGAGGGCGGGGTCGGGCAAGCTTTCTTT.

The chain carries TRBV9 and TRBJ2-7, with D perhaps TRBD1 (6 bases). V was shortened by 3 bases and J by 2 bases, with 18 bases between the two germline ends. The germline CDR1 and CDR2 sequences are SGDLS and YYNGEE. The CDR3 runs to 16 residues. The CDR3 sequence is CASSGGTGKGAYEQYV. The CDR3 DNA follows: TGTGCCAGCAGCGGTGGAACAGGGAAGGGTGCCTACGAGCAGTACGTC.

A few counts support this clone. This sequence joins TRBV24-1 and TRBJ1-4; a weak D match, TRBD1 (6 bases). The V gene's germline CDR1 is KGHDR and CDR2 SFDVKD. V was pared by 3 bases and J by 7 bases, with 14 bases between. The CDR3 runs to 15 residues. As DNA, the CDR3 is TGTGCCACCAGTGATCCCAGGGAGGGGGTTGAAAAACTGTTTTTT. Translated, it gives CATSDPREGVEKLFF.

This clone was observed a single time. V is TRBV28 and J is TRBJ2-7, with D perhaps given as TRBD1 or TRBD2 (6 bases each). CDR1 and CDR2 from the germline V gene are MDHEN and SYDVKM. The ends were cut back, 8 bases at V and 5 bases at J, with 16 bases in the middle. This CDR3 comprises 13 residues. The chain's CDR3 is CASRPTGTDEQYV. CDR3 coding DNA: TGTGCCAGCCGGCCCACAGGGACTGACGAGCAGTACGTC.

The CDR3 DNA reads TGTGCCAGCAGTCCACACAGGGGGCTGGGAGAGACCCAGTACTTC. Amino acid sequence: CASSPHRGLGETQYF. The V call is TRBV6-4, the J call TRBJ2-5, with 9 bases matching TRBD1. The CDR3 contains 15 residues. J gave up 4 bases and V 5 bases, and 8 bases lay outside the gene matches. The V gene's germline CDR1 is MRHNA and CDR2 SNTAGT.